The sequence of this T cell receptor (beta chain) was determined in a study of CD8 T cells in ankylosing spondylitis. Researchers built TCR beta libraries using quantitative 5'-RACE with molecular barcodes. TCRdb itself ran the 5' RACE reads through MiXCR, one entry per CDR3 protein. Among about 130,000 distinct CDR3 sequences listed, roughly 17% were seen once. Points from the study as a whole: Typical of ankylosing spondylitis blood, it appeared, was a TCR beta motif of seven to nine highly homologous variants. Matched synovial fluid from ankylosing spondylitis patients was reported to be enriched for disease-linked clones. The authors found the disease-linked clones to be CD8+ and relatively rare in peripheral blood. Earlier reports found some motif variants in synovial fluid and blood in reactive arthritis.

V shed 5 bases and J shed 3 bases, with 5 bases lying between them. The germline V gene has CDR1 SGHTA and CDR2 FQGNSA. The CDR3 contains 12 residues. Comment on this clonotype: Antigen unknown.

The J gene is TRBJ2-1, the V gene TRBV7-2; D is unclear. Source material: blood, either unsorted or a sorted T cell fraction (not recorded which). The receptor was derived from a male donor with ankylosing spondylitis. In DNA, the CDR3 is TGTGCCAGCAGCCCAATCTACAATGAGCAGTTCTTC. This translates into CASSPIYNEQFF.